This T cell receptor (beta chain) was retrieved from a study of blood T cell repertoires in COVID-19. Study context: Acute and convalescent COVID-19 samples came from the United States, Italy and Spain.

Looked up from germline, CDR1 is SQVTM and CDR2 is ANQGSEA. Trimming shortened V by 3 bases and J by 3 bases, and 8 bases separated the two germline ends. CDR3 length: 13 amino acids. Original processing notes: Amplification with reference gene primers provided the estimates of nucleated cell counts. Produced via immunoSEQ multiplex PCR; TCRdb's table is partial and in-frame only. That table supplies the V and J calls and clone size; D and trimming were determined from the DNA. The sample shows roughly 100,000 clones, 89% of them seen only once. The sequenced sample consisted of peripheral blood. The chain joins TRBV29-1 to TRBJ2-2, with a possible D match to TRBD1 (5 bases). The receptor was derived from a woman between 55 and 75 years old with acute or convalescent COVID-19. Here the CDR3 reads CSVDEQDTGELFF. The CDR3 bases are TGCAGCGTTGATGAACAGGACACCGGGGAGCTGTTTTTT.